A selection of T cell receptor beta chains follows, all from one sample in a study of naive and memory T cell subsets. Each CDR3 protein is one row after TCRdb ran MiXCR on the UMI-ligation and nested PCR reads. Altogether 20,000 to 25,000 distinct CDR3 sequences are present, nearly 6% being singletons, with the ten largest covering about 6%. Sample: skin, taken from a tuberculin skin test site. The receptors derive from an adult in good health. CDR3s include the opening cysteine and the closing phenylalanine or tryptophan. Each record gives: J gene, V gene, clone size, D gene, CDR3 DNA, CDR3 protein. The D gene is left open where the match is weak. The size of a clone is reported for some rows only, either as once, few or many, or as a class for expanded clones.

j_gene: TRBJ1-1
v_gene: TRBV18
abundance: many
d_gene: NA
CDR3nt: TGTGCCAGCTCACCACAGGCAGGGAACACTGAAGCTTTCTTT
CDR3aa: CASSPQAGNTEAFF

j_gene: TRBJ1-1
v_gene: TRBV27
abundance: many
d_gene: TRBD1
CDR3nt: TGTGCCAGCAGTCCCGGGACAGGCGGTGGAACTGAAGCTTTCTTT
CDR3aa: CASSPGTGGGTEAFF

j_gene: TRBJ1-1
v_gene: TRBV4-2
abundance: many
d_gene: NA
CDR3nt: TGTGCCAGCACCCAAGCAGACGCAATAAACACTGAAGCTTTCTTT
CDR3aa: CASTQADAINTEAFF

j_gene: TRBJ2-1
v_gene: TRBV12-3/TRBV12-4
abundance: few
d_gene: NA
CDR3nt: TGTGCCAGCAATTTGGGGTATGACAATGAGCAGTTCTTC
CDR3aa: CASNLGYDNEQFF

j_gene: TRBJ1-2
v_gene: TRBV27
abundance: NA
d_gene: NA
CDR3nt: TGTGCCAGCAGTGCCACCGGGAGAGACTACACCTTC
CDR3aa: CASSATGRDYTF

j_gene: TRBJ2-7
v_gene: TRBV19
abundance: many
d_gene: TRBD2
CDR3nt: TGTGCCAGTAGTATGGCCCCCTCGAAGCGGGAGGCAATCGAGCAGTACTTC
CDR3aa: CASSMAPSKREAIEQYF

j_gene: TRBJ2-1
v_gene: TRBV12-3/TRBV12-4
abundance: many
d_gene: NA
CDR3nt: TGTGCCAGCAGCCCTTACAGGGGAGGCACACACAATGAGCAGTTCTTC
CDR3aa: CASSPYRGGTHNEQFF

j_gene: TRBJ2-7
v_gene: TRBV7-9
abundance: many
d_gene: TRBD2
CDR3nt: TGTGCCAGCAGCCCCCAGACTAGCGGGAGAGTCTACGAGCAGTACTTC
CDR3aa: CASSPQTSGRVYEQYF

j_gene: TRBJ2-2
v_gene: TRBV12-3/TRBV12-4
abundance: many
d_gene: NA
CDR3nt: TGTGCCAGCAGTGTTACCGGGAGCACCGGGGAGCTGTTTTTT
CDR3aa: CASSVTGSTGELFF

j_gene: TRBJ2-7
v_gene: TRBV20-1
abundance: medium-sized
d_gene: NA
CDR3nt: TGCAGTGCTAGCCGGGACAACTCCTACGAGCAGTACTTC
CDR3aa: CSASRDNSYEQYF

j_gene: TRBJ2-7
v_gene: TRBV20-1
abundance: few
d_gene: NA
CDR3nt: TGCAGTGCTAGGGCAGCGGATTCCTACGAGCAGTACTTC
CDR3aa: CSARAADSYEQYF